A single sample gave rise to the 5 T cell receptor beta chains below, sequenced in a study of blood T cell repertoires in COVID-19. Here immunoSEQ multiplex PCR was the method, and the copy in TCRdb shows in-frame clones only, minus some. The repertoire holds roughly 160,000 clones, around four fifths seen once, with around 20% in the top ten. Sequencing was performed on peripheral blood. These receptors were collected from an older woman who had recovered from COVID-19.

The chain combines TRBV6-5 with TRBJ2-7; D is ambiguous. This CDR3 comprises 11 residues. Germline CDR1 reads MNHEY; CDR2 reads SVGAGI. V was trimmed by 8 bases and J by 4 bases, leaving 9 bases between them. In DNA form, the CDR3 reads TGTGCCAGCTCCCTCCTGTACGAGCAGTACTTC. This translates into CASSLLYEQYF.

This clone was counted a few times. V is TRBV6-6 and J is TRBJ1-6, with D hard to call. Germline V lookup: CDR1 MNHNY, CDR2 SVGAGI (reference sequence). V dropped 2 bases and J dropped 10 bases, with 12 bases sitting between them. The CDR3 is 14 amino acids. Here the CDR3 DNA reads TGTGCCAGCAGTTACCCTACCCTCCCCTCACCCCTCCACTTT. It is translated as CASSYPTLPSPLHF.

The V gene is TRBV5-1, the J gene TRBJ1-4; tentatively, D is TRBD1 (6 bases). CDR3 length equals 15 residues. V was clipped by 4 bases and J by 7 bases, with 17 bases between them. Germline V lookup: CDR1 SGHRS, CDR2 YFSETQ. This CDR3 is CASSPPGGAFEKLFF. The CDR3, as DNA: TGCGCCAGCAGCCCCCCGGGGGGCGCGTTTGAAAAACTGTTTTTT.

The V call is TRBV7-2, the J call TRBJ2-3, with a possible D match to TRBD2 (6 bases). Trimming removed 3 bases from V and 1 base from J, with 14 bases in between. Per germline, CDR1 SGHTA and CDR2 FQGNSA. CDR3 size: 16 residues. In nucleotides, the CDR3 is TGTGCCAGCAGCTTGGGGCGGGGTCGAGGCACAGATACGCAGTATTTT. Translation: CASSLGRGRGTDTQYF. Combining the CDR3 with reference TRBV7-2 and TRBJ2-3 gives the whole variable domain GAGVSQSPSNKVTEKGKDVELRCDPISGHTALYWYRQSLGQGLEFLIYFQGNSAPDKSGLPSDRFSAERTGGSVSTLTIQRTQQEDSAVYLCASSLGRGRGTDTQYFGPGTRLTVL.

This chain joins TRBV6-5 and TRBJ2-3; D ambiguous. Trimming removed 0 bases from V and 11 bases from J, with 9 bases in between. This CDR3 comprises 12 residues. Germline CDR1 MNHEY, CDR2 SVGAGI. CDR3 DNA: TGTGCCAGCAGTTACTCGGGCTCAGGGCAGTATTTT. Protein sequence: CASSYSGSGQYF.